This passage covers 30 T cell receptor beta chains from one sample sequenced in a study of T cells after yellow fever vaccination. TCRdb fed the 5' RACE reads into MiXCR, producing one record per CDR3 protein. The sample includes some 390,000 distinct CDR3 sequences, 6.2% of them seen just once. This specimen consisted of PBMCs, obtained 5 days after the yellow fever booster vaccination. These receptors all come from a man between 25 and 39 years old who received the YFV17D yellow fever vaccine.

This clonotype was observed a few times. This sequence joins TRBV29-1 and TRBJ2-5, with D possibly TRBD1 on 5 matching bases. The CDR3 is 14 amino acids. The ends were cut back, 3 bases at V and 2 bases at J, with 13 bases in the middle. Germline V gives CDR1 SQVTM, CDR2 ANQGSEA. In nucleotides, the CDR3 is TGCAGCGTTGACCCTTTTAGGGGACAAGAGACCCAGTACTTC. It yields the protein CSVDPFRGQETQYF.

This clonotype appeared a few times. The chain uses TRBV28 and TRBJ2-6; D not certain. The CDR3 consists of 14 residues. Trimming took off 8 bases at V and 2 bases at J, with 10 bases between the two ends. Germline CDR1 is MDHEN and CDR2 is SYDVKM. CDR3 amino acids: CASSQLPGANVLTF. DNA of the CDR3: TGTGCCAGCTCTCAACTCCCTGGGGCCAACGTCCTGACTTTC.

This clonotype was seen repeatedly, ten times or more. The rearrangement uses TRBV27 and TRBJ2-7; TRBD2 matches 8 bases. J lost 6 bases, V lost 4 bases, and 8 bases had no gene match. The CDR3 runs 14 residues. From germline, CDR1 is MNHEY and CDR2 SMNVEV (reference sequence). CDR3 sequence reads: CASSSPGLVAEQYF. CDR3 bases: TGTGCCAGCAGTTCGCCGGGACTAGTAGCCGAGCAGTACTTC.

This clonotype turned up a few times. Germline is not matched at one junction end, which may reflect a read error. This sequence joins TRBV7-2 and TRBJ2-7, with D perhaps TRBD1 or TRBD2 (5 bases each). The CDR3 spans 13 residues. Germline V CDR1 and CDR2: SGHTA, FQGNSA. The CDR3 sequence: CASSLPPSGREHF. DNA for the CDR3: TGTGCCAGCAGCTTACCCCCTTCGGGCAGGGAGCACTTC.

The table lists this clonotype with many counts. This chain uses TRBV20-1 with TRBJ2-1, with TRBD2 matching 8 bases. V shed 3 bases, J shed 4 bases, and the junction held 5 bases outside the gene matches. The length of the CDR3 is 14 residues. In germline, CDR1 is DFQATT, CDR2 SNEGSKA (reference sequence). This chain's CDR3 is CSARWGLVYNEQFF. CDR3 in DNA: TGCAGTGCTAGGTGGGGACTAGTTTACAATGAGCAGTTCTTC.

This clonotype was recorded many times. The rearrangement links TRBV5-1 to TRBJ2-1; a possible D gene is TRBD2 (6 bases). Germline V gene data show CDR1 as SGHRS and CDR2 as YFSETQ. The CDR3 runs 16 residues. With 0 bases removed from V and 9 bases from J, the gap between germline ends came to 19 bases. The CDR3 reads CASSLEDGSRHTEQFF. CDR3 nucleotide sequence: TGCGCCAGCAGCTTGGAGGACGGGAGCAGACATACTGAGCAGTTCTTC. Full variable domain (outside the CDR3, taken from reference TRBV5-1 and TRBJ2-1): KAGVTQTPRYLIKTRGQQVTLSCSPISGHRSVSWYQQTPGQGLQFLFEYFSETQRNKGNFPGRFSGRQFSNSRSEMNVSTLELGDSALYLCASSLEDGSRHTEQFFGPGTRLTVL.

The chain links TRBV6-2 or TRBV6-3 to TRBJ2-5, with D uncertain. V lost 6 bases and J 3 bases, leaving 8 bases between the germline ends. Germline loops: CDR1 MNHEY, CDR2 SVGEGT. The CDR3 length is 12 residues. The CDR3 DNA reads as TGTGCCAGCAGGACAAGCAAAGAGACCCAGTACTTC. Its protein is CASRTSKETQYF.

V is TRBV7-2 and J is TRBJ2-1; 7 nucleotides align to TRBD2. Losses at the gene ends were 4 bases for V and 0 bases for J; bases not matched to a gene: 21. This CDR3 is 21 amino acids long. Germline V lookup: CDR1 SGHTA, CDR2 FQGNSA. The CDR3 is CASSSPSGGTWGGPSYNEQFF. The DNA of the CDR3 is TGTGCCAGCAGCTCCCCTTCCGGGGGAACGTGGGGAGGGCCCTCCTACAATGAGCAGTTCTTC.

This clonotype was seen a few times. V gene TRBV6-2 or TRBV6-3 combines with J gene TRBJ2-7, with 11 bases lining up with TRBD2. Germline V gene sequence: CDR1 MNHEY, CDR2 SVGEGT. The CDR3 contains 15 residues. V shed 6 bases and J 2 bases; nucleotides not matched to a gene: 6. The CDR3 is CASSRLAGQTYEQYF. CDR3 DNA sequence: TGTGCCAGCAGCCGACTAGCGGGACAAACCTACGAGCAGTACTTC.

This sequence joins TRBV20-1 and TRBJ2-1, with 7 bases matching TRBD2. V lost 4 bases, J lost 8 bases, and 8 bases stayed unmatched. The germline CDR1 and CDR2 sequences are DFQATT and SNEGSKA (reference sequence). CDR3 length equals 13 residues. The chain's CDR3 is CSATGLVFYEQFF. For the CDR3, the DNA is TGCAGTGCTACAGGACTAGTCTTCTATGAGCAGTTCTTC.

The V and J genes are TRBV7-2 and TRBJ2-5; 11 nucleotides align to TRBD1. V lost 5 bases and J lost 4; bases outside the gene matches: 6. The CDR3 sequence is 15 residues long. Germline-derived CDR1 and CDR2 are SGHTA and FQGNSA. This chain's CDR3 is CASSPNGQGAETQYF. The CDR3 DNA reads as TGTGCCAGCAGCCCCAACGGACAGGGGGCAGAGACCCAGTACTTC.

V gene TRBV12-3 or TRBV12-4 combines with J gene TRBJ2-6, with TRBD1 as a possible D gene (5 bases). The CDR3 consists of 15 residues. The V and J ends lost 2 bases and 1 base respectively, with 6 bases between them. The CDR3 region is CASSLRTSGANVLTF. The CDR3 DNA sequence: TGTGCCAGCAGTTTACGGACATCTGGGGCCAACGTCCTGACTTTC.

The rearrangement links TRBV19 to TRBJ2-5; a weak D match, TRBD2 (5 bases). CDR1 is LNHDA, CDR2 SQIVND, per germline (reference sequence). The CDR3 has 15 amino acids. Trimming shortened V by 3 bases and J by 1 base, and 12 bases separated the two germline ends. The CDR3 sequence: CASSIGLISQETQYF. CDR3 DNA: TGTGCCAGTAGTATCGGACTGATAAGCCAAGAGACCCAGTACTTC.

This clonotype was observed a handful of times. The chain recombines TRBV29-1 with TRBJ2-3; 10 bases agree with TRBD2. The CDR3 loop spans 14 amino acids. Trimming cost V 7 bases and J 0 bases; bases outside gene matches: 4. Germline CDR1 reads SQVTM; CDR2 reads ANQGSEA. CDR3 loop: CSEGTSASTDTQYF. As DNA, the CDR3 is TGCAGCGAGGGGACTAGCGCTAGCACAGATACGCAGTATTTT.

This clonotype was observed many times. V usage is TRBV7-8 and J usage is TRBJ1-1, with D unclear. Trimming took off 5 bases at V and 4 bases at J, with 17 bases between the two ends. Germline assignment: CDR1 SGHVS and CDR2 FQNEAQ. The CDR3 contains 15 residues. Here the CDR3 reads CASSLLWLLSTEAFF. CDR3 DNA: TGTGCCAGCAGCCTTTTATGGCTCCTAAGCACTGAAGCTTTCTTT.

A few counts support this clonotype. The gene calls are TRBV12-3 or TRBV12-4 and TRBJ2-5; D remains ambiguous. V dropped 6 bases and J dropped 1 base, with 18 bases sitting between them. The CDR3 consists of 16 residues. Here the CDR3 reads CASRSILRVLQETQYF. The CDR3 DNA reads as TGTGCCAGCAGGTCCATTCTCAGAGTCCTCCAAGAGACCCAGTACTTC.

In its sample, this clonotype was seen a few times. The CDR3 protein is CASRQTGPNTGELFF. CDR3 DNA: TGTGCCAGCAGGCAGACAGGTCCGAACACCGGGGAGCTGTTTTTT. This chain links TRBV7-2 with TRBJ2-2; tentative D call: TRBD1 (6 bases). V lost 6 bases and J lost 0, with 11 bases in between. Germline CDR1 and CDR2: SGHTA and FQGNSA. This CDR3 is built from 15 residues.

The rearrangement links TRBV20-1 to TRBJ2-7, with a tentative D call TRBD2 (5 bases). This CDR3 comprises 14 residues. CDR1 DFQATT and CDR2 SNEGSKA come from the germline V gene (reference sequence). V was cut by 2 bases and J by 2 bases, with 13 bases left in between. CDR3 DNA sequence: TGCAGTGCTAGAAGGGCTAGCCGGACCTACGAGCAGTACTTC. Translating it yields CSARRASRTYEQYF.

This clonotype was seen a handful of times. This rearrangement joins TRBV5-1 to TRBJ2-4, with D perhaps matching TRBD2 (6 bases). V was cut by 4 bases and J by 0 bases, with 14 bases left in between. CDR3 size: 16 residues. CDR1 is SGHRS and CDR2 is YFSETQ in the germline V gene. The CDR3 DNA follows: TGCGCCAGCAGCGGGTCTAGCGAACTAGCCAAAAACATTCAGTACTTC. It is translated as CASSGSSELAKNIQYF.

There are a few counts of this clonotype. The chain carries TRBV9 and TRBJ2-7; 8 bases are shared with TRBD2. V lost 4 bases to trimming and J lost 1 base; unmatched junction nucleotides: 7. CDR1 and CDR2 from the germline V gene are SGDLS and YYNGEE. The CDR3 consists of 15 residues. DNA for the CDR3: TGTGCCAGCAGCAATGGGGCGGGAGGATCCTACGAGCAGTACTTC. Encoded protein: CASSNGAGGSYEQYF.

Remarks on this clonotype: No conserved phenylalanine or tryptophan is present at the end of the CDR3, so a read error is the likely explanation. The chain employs TRBV19 and TRBJ2-7; 12 bases are a match to TRBD1. V lost 1 base to trimming and J lost 7 bases; unmatched junction nucleotides: 14. The CDR3 contains 18 residues. Germline V gives CDR1 LNHDA, CDR2 SQIVND (reference sequence). The CDR3 is CASSIVGGRGTGGFEQYL. DNA of the CDR3: TGTGCCAGTAGTATAGTTGGGGGGAGGGGGACAGGGGGCTTTGAGCAGTACTTA.

The chain couples TRBV7-2 to TRBJ2-5; a weak D match, TRBD1 (5 bases). Trimming left V 1 base short and J 2 bases short, with 11 bases between. Germline V gives CDR1 SGHTA, CDR2 FQGNSA. There are 15 residues in the CDR3. The CDR3 is CASSLETGPQETQYF. The CDR3 DNA reads as TGTGCCAGCAGCTTAGAAACAGGACCGCAAGAGACCCAGTACTTC. Full variable domain (outside the CDR3, taken from reference TRBV7-2 and TRBJ2-5): GAGVSQSPSNKVTEKGKDVELRCDPISGHTALYWYRQSLGQGLEFLIYFQGNSAPDKSGLPSDRFSAERTGGSVSTLTIQRTQQEDSAVYLCASSLETGPQETQYFGPGTRLLVL.

This rearrangement joins TRBV29-1 to TRBJ2-7; perhaps D is TRBD1 or TRBD2 (5 bases each). The germline V gene encodes CDR1 SQVTM and CDR2 ANQGSEA. V gave up 6 bases and J gave up 8 bases, with 14 bases separating them. CDR3 length equals 11 residues. This chain's CDR3 is CSVGVGLQQYF. In DNA form, the CDR3 reads TGCAGCGTGGGGGTTGGGCTACAGCAGTACTTC.

CDR3 loop: CASSKLAGIQDTQYF. The CDR3 DNA sequence: TGTGCCAGCAGCAAACTAGCGGGAATCCAAGATACGCAGTATTTT. V is TRBV7-2 and J is TRBJ2-3, with 10 bases identical to TRBD2. V lost 5 bases, J lost 5 bases, and 7 bases stayed unmatched. CDR3 size: 15 residues. From germline, CDR1 is SGHTA and CDR2 FQGNSA.

The rearrangement links TRBV7-2 to TRBJ2-3; D not certain. The CDR3 consists of 16 residues. Germline CDR1 reads SGHTA; CDR2 reads FQGNSA. V dropped 5 bases and J dropped 2 bases, with 17 bases sitting between them. CDR3 DNA sequence: TGTGCCAGCAGCCTCATGTCTAGGACGACCACAGATACGCAGTATTTT. This gives the protein CASSLMSRTTTDTQYF.

This sequence joins TRBV11-2 and TRBJ2-1; tentative D call: TRBD2 (6 bases). Germline-derived CDR1 and CDR2 are SGHAT and FQNNGV. V was trimmed by 2 bases and J by 2 bases, leaving 19 bases between them. The CDR3 extends over 18 amino acids. The CDR3 coding sequence is TGTGCCAGCAGCTTAAGGGTAGCGGATGGGTTAGCCTACAATGAGCAGTTCTTC. Its protein is CASSLRVADGLAYNEQFF.

J is TRBJ1-1 and V is TRBV19; D is perhaps TRBD1 (5 bases). Germline V lookup: CDR1 LNHDA, CDR2 SQIVND (reference sequence). This CDR3 is built from 11 residues. The ends were cut back, 9 bases at V and 5 bases at J, with 10 bases in the middle. CDR3 sequence: CASHGGTEAFF. DNA for the CDR3: TGTGCCAGCCACGGGGGAACTGAAGCTTTCTTT.

This clonotype was observed a handful of times. The chain is built from TRBV14 and TRBJ2-7; D is ambiguous. Trimming removed 0 bases from V and 3 bases from J, with 12 bases in between. There are 15 residues in the CDR3. Per the germline V gene, CDR1 is SGHDN and CDR2 is FVKESK. The CDR3 coding sequence is TGTGCCAGCAGCCAAGATTGGAGTAGGCGCTACGAGCAGTACTTC. Translated, it gives CASSQDWSRRYEQYF.

The chain has TRBV13 and TRBJ1-4; D gene unclear. CDR1 PRHDT and CDR2 FYEKMQ come from the germline V gene (reference sequence). The CDR3 covers 15 residues. V gave up 4 bases and J gave up 0 bases, with 9 bases separating them. The CDR3 loop is CASSYRFPTNEKLFF. The CDR3 bases are TGTGCCAGCAGCTACAGATTCCCAACTAATGAAAAACTGTTTTTT.

In regard to this clonotype: One base away lies a much larger clone, so this may be a sequencing read error. The V gene is TRBV5-1, the J gene TRBJ1-6, with a weak D call TRBD1 (6 bases). CDR1 is SGHRS and CDR2 is YFSETQ in the germline V gene. The CDR3 runs to 15 residues. V was cut by 4 bases and J by 9 bases, with 17 bases left in between. The DNA of the CDR3 is TGCGCCAGCAGCACACAGGGCGATGAAATTTCACCCCTCCACTTT. It is translated as CASSTQGDEISPLHF.